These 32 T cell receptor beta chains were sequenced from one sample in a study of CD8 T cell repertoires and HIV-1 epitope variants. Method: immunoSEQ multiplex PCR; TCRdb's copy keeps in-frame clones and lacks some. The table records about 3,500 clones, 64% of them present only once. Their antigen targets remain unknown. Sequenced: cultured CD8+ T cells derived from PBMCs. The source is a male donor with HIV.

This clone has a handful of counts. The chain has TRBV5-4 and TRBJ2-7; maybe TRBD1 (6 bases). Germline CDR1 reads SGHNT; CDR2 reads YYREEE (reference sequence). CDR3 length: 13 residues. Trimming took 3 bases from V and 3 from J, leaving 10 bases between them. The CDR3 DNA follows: TGTGCCAGCAGCTCGACGGACAGCTACGAGCAGTACTTC. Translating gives CASSSTDSYEQYF.

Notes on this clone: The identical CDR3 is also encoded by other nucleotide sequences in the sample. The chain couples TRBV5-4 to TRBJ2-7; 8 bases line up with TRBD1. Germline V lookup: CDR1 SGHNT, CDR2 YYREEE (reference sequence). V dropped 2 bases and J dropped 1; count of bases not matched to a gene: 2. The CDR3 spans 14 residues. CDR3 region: CASSFGQGSYEQYF. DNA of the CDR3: TGTGCCAGCAGCTTCGGACAGGGTTCCTACGAGCAGTACTTC.

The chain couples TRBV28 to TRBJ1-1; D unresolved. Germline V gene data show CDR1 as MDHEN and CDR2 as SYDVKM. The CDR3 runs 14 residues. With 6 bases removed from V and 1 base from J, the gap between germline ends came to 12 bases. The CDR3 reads CASRPPLQNTEAFF. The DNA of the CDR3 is TGTGCCAGCAGGCCCCCCCTCCAGAACACTGAAGCTTTCTTT.

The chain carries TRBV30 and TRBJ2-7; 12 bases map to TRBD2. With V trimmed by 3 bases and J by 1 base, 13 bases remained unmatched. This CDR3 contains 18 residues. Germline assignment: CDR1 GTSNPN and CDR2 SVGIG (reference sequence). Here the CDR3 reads CAWSDTSGGNLISYEQYF. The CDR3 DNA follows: TGTGCCTGGAGCGATACTAGCGGGGGGAACCTCATTTCCTACGAGCAGTACTTC.

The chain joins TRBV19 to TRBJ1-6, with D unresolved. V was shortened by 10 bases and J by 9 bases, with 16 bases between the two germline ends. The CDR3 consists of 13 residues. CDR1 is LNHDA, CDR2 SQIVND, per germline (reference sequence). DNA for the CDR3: TGTGCCACCCTGGCAGACGGGAGTTCACCCCTCCACTTT. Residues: CATLADGSSPLHF. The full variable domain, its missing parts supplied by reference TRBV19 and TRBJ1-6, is DGGITQSPKYLFRKEGQNVTLSCEQNLNHDAMYWYRQDPGQGLRLIYYSQIVNDFQKGDIAEGYSVSREKKESFPLTVTSAQKNPTAFYLCATLADGSSPLHFGNGTRLTVT.

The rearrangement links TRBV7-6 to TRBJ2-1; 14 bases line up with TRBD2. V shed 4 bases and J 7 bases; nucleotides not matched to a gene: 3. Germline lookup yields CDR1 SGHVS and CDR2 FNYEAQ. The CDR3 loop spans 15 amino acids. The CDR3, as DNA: TGTGCCAGCAGCTCTGGGACTAGCGGGGGAAATGAGCAGTTCTTC. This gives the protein CASSSGTSGGNEQFF. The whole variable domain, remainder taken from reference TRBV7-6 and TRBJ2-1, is GAGVSQSPRYKVTKRGQDVALRCDPISGHVSLYWYRQALGQGPEFLTYFNYEAQQDKSGLPNDRFSAERPEGSISTLTIQRTEQRDSAMYRCASSSGTSGGNEQFFGPGTRLTVL.

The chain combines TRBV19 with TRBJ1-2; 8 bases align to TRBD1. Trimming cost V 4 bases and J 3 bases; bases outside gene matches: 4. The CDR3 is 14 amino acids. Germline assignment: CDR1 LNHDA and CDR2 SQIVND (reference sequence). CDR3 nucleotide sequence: TGTGCCAGTAGTAGGACAGGGTTTGACTATGGCTACACCTTC. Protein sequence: CASSRTGFDYGYTF. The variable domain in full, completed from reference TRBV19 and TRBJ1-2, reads DGGITQSPKYLFRKEGQNVTLSCEQNLNHDAMYWYRQDPGQGLRLIYYSQIVNDFQKGDIAEGYSVSREKKESFPLTVTSAQKNPTAFYLCASSRTGFDYGYTFGSGTRLTVV.

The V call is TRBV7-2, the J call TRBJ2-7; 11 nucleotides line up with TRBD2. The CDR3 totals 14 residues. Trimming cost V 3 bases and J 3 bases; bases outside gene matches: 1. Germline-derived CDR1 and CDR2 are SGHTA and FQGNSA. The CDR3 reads CASSFGTSGYEQYF. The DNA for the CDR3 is TGTGCCAGCAGCTTTGGGACTAGCGGCTACGAGCAGTACTTC.

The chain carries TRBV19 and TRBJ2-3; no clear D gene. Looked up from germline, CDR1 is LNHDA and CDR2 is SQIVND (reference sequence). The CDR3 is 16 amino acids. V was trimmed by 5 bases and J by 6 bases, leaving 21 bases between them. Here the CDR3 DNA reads TGTGCCAGTAGTGCCCTCAGCGCTAGTACGGGTGATACGCAGTATTTT. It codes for CASSALSASTGDTQYF. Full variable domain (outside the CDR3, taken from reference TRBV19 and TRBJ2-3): DGGITQSPKYLFRKEGQNVTLSCEQNLNHDAMYWYRQDPGQGLRLIYYSQIVNDFQKGDIAEGYSVSREKKESFPLTVTSAQKNPTAFYLCASSALSASTGDTQYFGPGTRLTVL.

The CDR3 coding sequence is TGTGCCAGCAGCTTGGCTGGCGAAAGCTCCTACAATGAGCAGTTCTTC. This sequence encodes CASSLAGESSYNEQFF. The V gene is TRBV5-6, the J gene TRBJ2-1; no clear D gene. The length of the CDR3 is 16 residues. The germline gives CDR1 SGHDT, CDR2 YYEEEE. Trimming removed 0 bases from V and 0 bases from J, with 10 bases in between.

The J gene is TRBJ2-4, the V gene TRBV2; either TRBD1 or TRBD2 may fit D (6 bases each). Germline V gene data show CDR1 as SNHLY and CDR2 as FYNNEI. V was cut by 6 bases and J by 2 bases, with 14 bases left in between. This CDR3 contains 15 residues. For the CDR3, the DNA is TGTGCCAGCAGGGAGGGGGGTGGACCCAAAAACATTCAGTACTTC. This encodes CASREGGGPKNIQYF.

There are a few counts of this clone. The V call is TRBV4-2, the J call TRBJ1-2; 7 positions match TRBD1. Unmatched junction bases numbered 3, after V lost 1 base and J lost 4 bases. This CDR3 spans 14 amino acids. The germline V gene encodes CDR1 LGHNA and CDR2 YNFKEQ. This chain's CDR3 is CASSQVRDSYGYTF. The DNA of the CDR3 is TGTGCCAGCAGCCAAGTGAGGGACAGCTATGGCTACACCTTC.

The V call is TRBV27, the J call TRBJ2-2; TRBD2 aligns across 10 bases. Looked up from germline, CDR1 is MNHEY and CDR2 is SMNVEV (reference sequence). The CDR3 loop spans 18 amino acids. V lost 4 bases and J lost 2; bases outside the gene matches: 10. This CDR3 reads CASSSTTTSGNNTGELFF. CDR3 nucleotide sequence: TGTGCCAGCAGTTCAACGACAACTAGCGGGAACAACACCGGGGAGCTGTTTTTT.

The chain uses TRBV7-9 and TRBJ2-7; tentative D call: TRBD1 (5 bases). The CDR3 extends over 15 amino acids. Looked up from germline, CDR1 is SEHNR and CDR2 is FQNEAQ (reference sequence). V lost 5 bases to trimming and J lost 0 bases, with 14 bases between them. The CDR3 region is CASSDWGNSSYEQYF. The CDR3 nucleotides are TGTGCCAGCAGCGACTGGGGCAACAGCTCCTACGAGCAGTACTTC.

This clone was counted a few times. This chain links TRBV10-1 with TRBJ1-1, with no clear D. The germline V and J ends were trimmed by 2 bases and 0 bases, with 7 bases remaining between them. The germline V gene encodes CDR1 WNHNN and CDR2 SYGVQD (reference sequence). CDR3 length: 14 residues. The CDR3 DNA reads TGCGCCAGCAGTGAGGGCAGTATGAACACTGAAGCTTTCTTT. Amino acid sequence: CASSEGSMNTEAFF.

Written as DNA, the CDR3 is TGTGCCAGTAGTATGCGGCCGGGAGAACCTTCCGCCGGCGAGCAGTACTTC. This codes for CASSMRPGEPSAGEQYF. This chain connects TRBV19 to TRBJ2-7, with D possibly being TRBD2 (6 bases). V dropped 3 bases and J dropped 6 bases, with 24 bases sitting between them. CDR1 and CDR2 (germline): LNHDA, SQIVND (reference sequence). The CDR3 contains 17 residues. The complete variable domain, with remaining parts taken from reference TRBV19 and TRBJ2-7, reads DGGITQSPKYLFRKEGQNVTLSCEQNLNHDAMYWYRQDPGQGLRLIYYSQIVNDFQKGDIAEGYSVSREKKESFPLTVTSAQKNPTAFYLCASSMRPGEPSAGEQYFGPGTRLTVT.

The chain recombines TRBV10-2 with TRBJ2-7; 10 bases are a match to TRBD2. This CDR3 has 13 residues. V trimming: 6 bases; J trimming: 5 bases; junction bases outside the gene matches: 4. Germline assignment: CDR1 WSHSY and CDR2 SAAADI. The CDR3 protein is CASRASGSDEQYF. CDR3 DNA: TGCGCCAGCAGGGCTAGCGGGAGCGACGAGCAGTACTTC.

The CDR3 is CASSDWTGNSYEQYF. CDR3 in DNA: TGCGCCAGCAGCGACTGGACAGGGAATTCCTACGAGCAGTACTTC. The chain couples TRBV10-2 to TRBJ2-7, with TRBD1 matching 8 bases. The CDR3 is 15 amino acids. The V and J ends lost 6 bases and 1 base, in that order; junction bases with no gene match: 8. Germline V lookup: CDR1 WSHSY, CDR2 SAAADI.

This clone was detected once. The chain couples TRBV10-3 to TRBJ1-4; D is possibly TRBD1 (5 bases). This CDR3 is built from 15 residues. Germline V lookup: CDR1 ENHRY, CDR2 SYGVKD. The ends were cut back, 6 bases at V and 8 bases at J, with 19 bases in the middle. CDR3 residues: CAIRGAGTVEEKLFF. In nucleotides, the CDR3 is TGTGCCATCAGAGGAGCCGGGACGGTGGAGGAAAAACTGTTTTTT.

Written as DNA, the CDR3 is TGTGCCATCAGCGTTAGGACCGGGGAGCTGTTTTTT. It is translated as CAISVRTGELFF. V and J are TRBV10-3 and TRBJ2-2; D gene ambiguous. V was trimmed by 6 bases and J by 5 bases, leaving 7 bases between them. This CDR3 spans 12 amino acids. Germline-derived CDR1 and CDR2 are ENHRY and SYGVKD.

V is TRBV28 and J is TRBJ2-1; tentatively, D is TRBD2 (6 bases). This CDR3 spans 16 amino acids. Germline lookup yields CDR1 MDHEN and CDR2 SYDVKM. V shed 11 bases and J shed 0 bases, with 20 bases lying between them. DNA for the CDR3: TGTGCCGCGGGGCCAAGGGGCGTAGTCTCCTACAATGAGCAGTTCTTC. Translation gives CAAGPRGVVSYNEQFF.

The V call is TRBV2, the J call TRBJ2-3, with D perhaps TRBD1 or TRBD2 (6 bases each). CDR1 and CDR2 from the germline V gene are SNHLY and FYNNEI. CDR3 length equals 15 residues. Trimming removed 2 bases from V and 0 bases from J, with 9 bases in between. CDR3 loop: CASSEFGGSTDTQYF. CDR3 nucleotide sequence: TGTGCCAGCAGTGAATTCGGGGGCAGCACAGATACGCAGTATTTT.

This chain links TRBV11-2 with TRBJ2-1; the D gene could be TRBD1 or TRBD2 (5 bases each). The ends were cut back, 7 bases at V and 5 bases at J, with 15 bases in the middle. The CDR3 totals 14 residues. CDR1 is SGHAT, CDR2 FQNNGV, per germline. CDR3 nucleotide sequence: TGTGCCAGCACCCTCGAGGGGTTAAACAATGAGCAGTTCTTC. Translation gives CASTLEGLNNEQFF. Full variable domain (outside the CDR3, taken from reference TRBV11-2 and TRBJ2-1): EAGVAQSPRYKIIEKRQSVAFWCNPISGHATLYWYQQILGQGPKLLIQFQNNGVVDDSQLPKDRFSAERLKGVDSTLKIQPAKLEDSAVYLCASTLEGLNNEQFFGPGTRLTVL.

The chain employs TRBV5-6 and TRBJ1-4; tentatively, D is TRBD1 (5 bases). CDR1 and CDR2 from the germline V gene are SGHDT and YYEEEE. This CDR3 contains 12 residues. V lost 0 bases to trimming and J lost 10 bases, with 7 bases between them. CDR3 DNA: TGTGCCAGCAGCTTGGGAGGGGCAAAACTGTTTTTT. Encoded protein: CASSLGGAKLFF.

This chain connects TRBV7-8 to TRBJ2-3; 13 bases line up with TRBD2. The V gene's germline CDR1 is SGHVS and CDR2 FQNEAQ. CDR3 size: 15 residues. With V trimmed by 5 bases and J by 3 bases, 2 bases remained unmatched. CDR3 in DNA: TGTGCCAGCAGCCGGACTAGCGGGGGTACAGATACGCAGTATTTT. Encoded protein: CASSRTSGGTDTQYF.

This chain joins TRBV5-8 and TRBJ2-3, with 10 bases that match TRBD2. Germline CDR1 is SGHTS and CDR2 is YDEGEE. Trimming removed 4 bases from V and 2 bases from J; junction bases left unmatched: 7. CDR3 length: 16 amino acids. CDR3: CASSPTSGVATDTQYF. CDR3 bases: TGTGCCAGCAGCCCTACTAGCGGGGTCGCCACAGATACGCAGTATTTT.

CDR3 in DNA: TGTGCCAGCAGCTTGGAAGGACAAGAGACCCAGTACTTC. It is translated as CASSLEGQETQYF. The chain employs TRBV5-5 and TRBJ2-5; D is undetermined. V gave up 0 bases and J gave up 2 bases, with 5 bases separating them. The CDR3 spans 13 residues. Germline CDR1 reads SGHKS; CDR2 reads YYEKEE (reference sequence).

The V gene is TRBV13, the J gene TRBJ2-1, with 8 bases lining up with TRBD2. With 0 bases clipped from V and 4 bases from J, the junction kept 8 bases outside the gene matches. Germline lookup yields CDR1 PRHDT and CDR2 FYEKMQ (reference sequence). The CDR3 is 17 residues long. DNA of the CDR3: TGTGCCAGCAGCTTAGGTTTTGGCGGGAGGTCATACAATGAGCAGTTCTTC. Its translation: CASSLGFGGRSYNEQFF.

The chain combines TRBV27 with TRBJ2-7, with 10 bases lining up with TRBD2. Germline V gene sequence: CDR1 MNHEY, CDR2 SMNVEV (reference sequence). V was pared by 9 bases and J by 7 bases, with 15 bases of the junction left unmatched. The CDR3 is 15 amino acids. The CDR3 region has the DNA TGTGCCAGTAGTGAAGCGGGAGGGCCCTCGGGGGAGCAGTACTTC. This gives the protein CASSEAGGPSGEQYF.

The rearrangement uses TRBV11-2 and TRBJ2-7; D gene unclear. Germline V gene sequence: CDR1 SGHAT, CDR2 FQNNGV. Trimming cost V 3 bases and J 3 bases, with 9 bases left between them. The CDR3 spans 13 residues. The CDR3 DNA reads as TGTGCCAGCAGCTTTAGTCAGGTCTACGAGCAGTACTTC. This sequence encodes CASSFSQVYEQYF.

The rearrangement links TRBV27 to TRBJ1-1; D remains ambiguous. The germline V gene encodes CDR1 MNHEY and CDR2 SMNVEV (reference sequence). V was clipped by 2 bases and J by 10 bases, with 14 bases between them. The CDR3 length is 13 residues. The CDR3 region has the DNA TGTGCCAGCAGTTTACCCGGCGGGGTCGGAGCTTTCTTT. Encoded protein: CASSLPGGVGAFF.

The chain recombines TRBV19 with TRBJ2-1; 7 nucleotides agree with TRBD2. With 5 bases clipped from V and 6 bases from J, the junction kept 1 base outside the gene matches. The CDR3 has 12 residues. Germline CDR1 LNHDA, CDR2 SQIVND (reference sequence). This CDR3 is CASSPSGNEQFF. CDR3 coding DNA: TGTGCCAGTAGTCCTAGCGGCAATGAGCAGTTCTTC.